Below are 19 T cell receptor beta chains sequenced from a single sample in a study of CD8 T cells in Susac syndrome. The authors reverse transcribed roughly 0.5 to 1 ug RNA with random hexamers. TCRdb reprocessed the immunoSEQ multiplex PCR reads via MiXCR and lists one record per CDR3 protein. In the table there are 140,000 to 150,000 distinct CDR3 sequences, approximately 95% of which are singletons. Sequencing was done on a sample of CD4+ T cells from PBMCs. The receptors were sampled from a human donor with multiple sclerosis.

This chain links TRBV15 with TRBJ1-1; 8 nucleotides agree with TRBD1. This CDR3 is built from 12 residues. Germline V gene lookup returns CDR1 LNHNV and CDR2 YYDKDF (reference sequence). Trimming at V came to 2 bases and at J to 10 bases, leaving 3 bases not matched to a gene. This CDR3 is CATSRTGTGAFF. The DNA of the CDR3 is TGTGCCACCAGCAGAACCGGGACAGGAGCTTTCTTT.

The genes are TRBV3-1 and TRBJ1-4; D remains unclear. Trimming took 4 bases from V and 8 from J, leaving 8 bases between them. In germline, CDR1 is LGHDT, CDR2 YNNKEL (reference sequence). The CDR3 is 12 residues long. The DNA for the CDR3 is TGTGCCAGCAGCCGGACCAGAGAAAAACTGTTTTTT. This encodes CASSRTREKLFF.

CDR3 residues: CASQRGQANTGELFF. CDR3 nucleotide sequence: TGTGCCAGCCAAAGAGGACAGGCGAACACCGGGGAGCTGTTTTTT. The genes are TRBV27 and TRBJ2-2; TRBD1 agrees at 7 bases. CDR3 size: 15 residues. With 8 bases clipped from V and 0 bases from J, the junction kept 6 bases outside the gene matches. Germline CDR1 MNHEY, CDR2 SMNVEV (reference sequence).

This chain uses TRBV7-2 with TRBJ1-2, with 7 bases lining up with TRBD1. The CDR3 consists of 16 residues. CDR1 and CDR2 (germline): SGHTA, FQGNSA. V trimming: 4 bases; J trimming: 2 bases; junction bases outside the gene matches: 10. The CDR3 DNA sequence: TGTGCCAGCAGCTCGCGGCGGGGGACAGAAAACTATGGCTACACCTTC. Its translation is CASSSRRGTENYGYTF.

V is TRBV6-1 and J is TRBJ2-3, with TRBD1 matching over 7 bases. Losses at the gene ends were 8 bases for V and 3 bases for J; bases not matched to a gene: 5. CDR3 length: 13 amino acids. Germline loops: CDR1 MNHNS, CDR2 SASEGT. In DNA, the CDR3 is TGTGCCAGCGCAGGGGGTCGTACAGATACGCAGTATTTT. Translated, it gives CASAGGRTDTQYF.

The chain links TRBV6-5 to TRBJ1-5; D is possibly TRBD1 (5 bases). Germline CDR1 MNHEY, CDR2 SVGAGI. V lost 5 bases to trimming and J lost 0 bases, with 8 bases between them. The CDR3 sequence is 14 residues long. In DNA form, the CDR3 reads TGTGCCAGCAGTGTGACAGATAGCAATCAGCCCCAGCATTTT. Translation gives CASSVTDSNQPQHF.

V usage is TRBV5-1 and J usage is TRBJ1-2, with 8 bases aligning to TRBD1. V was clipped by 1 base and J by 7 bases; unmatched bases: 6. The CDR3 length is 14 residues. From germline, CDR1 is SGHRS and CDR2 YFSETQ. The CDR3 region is CASSLIQGETGYTF. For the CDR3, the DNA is TGCGCCAGCAGCTTGATACAGGGGGAAACTGGCTACACCTTC.

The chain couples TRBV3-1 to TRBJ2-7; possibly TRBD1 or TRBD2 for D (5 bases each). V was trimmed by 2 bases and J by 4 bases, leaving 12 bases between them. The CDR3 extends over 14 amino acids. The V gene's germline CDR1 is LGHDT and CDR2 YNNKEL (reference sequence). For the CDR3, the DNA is TGTGCCAGCAGCCAAAATGGCAGGGAGTACGAGCAGTACTTC. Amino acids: CASSQNGREYEQYF.

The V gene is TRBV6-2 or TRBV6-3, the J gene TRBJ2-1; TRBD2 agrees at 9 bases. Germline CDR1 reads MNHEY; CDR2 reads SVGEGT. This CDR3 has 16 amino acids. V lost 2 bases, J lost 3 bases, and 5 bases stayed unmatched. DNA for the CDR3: TGTGCCAGCAGTTACGATCCTAGCGGGGACTACAATGAGCAGTTCTTC. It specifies CASSYDPSGDYNEQFF.

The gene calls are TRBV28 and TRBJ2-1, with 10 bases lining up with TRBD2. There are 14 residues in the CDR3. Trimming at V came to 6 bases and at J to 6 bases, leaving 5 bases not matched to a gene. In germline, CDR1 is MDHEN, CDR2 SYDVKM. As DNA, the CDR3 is TGTGCCAGCAGCCGACGGACTAGCGGCAATGAGCAGTTCTTC. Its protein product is CASSRRTSGNEQFF.

Here the CDR3 DNA reads TGTGCCACCAGTGCAGGGGGGGACACTGAAGCTTTCTTT. It yields the protein CATSAGGDTEAFF. The V call is TRBV24-1, the J call TRBJ1-1, with 7 bases lining up with TRBD1. In germline, CDR1 is KGHDR, CDR2 SFDVKD. The CDR3 sequence is 13 residues long. V lost 5 bases and J lost 3; bases outside the gene matches: 2.

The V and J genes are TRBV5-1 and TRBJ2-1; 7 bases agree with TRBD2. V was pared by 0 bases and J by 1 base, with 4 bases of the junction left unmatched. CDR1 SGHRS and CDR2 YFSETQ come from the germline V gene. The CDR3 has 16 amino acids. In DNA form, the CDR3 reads TGCGCCAGCAGCTTGGCCGACGGGGGGTCCTACAATGAGCAGTTCTTC. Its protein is CASSLADGGSYNEQFF.

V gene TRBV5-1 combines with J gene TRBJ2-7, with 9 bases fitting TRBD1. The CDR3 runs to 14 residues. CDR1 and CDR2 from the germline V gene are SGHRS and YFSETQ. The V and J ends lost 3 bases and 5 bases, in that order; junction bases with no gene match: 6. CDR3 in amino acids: CASSYGTGSHEQYF. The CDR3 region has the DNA TGCGCCAGCAGCTACGGGACAGGGTCCCACGAGCAGTACTTC.

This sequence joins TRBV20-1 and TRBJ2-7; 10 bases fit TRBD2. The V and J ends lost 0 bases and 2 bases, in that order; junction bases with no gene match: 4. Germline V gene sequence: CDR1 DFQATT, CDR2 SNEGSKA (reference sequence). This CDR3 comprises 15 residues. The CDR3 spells CSARDESGGAYEQYF. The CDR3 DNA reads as TGCAGTGCTAGAGATGAGAGCGGGGGGGCCTACGAGCAGTACTTC.

The CDR3 sequence is CSATRSSYEQYF. CDR3 DNA sequence: TGCAGTGCGACTCGATCCTCCTACGAGCAGTACTTC. The chain is built from TRBV20-1 and TRBJ2-7; no reliable D call. This CDR3 is built from 12 residues. With 6 bases removed from V and 0 bases from J, the gap between germline ends came to 9 bases. CDR1 DFQATT and CDR2 SNEGSKA come from the germline V gene (reference sequence).

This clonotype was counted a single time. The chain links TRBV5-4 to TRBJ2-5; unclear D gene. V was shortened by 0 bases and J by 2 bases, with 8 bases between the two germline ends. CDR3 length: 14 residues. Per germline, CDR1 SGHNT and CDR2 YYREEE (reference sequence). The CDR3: CASSLDPVQETQYF. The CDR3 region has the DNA TGTGCCAGCAGCTTGGATCCAGTACAAGAGACCCAGTACTTC. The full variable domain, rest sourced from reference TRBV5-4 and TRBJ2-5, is ETGVTQSPTHLIKTRGQQVTLRCSSQSGHNTVSWYQQALGQGPQFIFQYYREEENGRGNFPPRFSGLQFPNYSSELNVNALELDDSALYLCASSLDPVQETQYFGPGTRLLVL.

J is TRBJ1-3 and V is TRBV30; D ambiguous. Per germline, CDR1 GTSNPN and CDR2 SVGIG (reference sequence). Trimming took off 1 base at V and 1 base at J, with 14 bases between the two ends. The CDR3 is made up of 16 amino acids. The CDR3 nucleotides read TGTGCCTGGAGTGGACTCTTCCCGGGGTCTGGAAACACCATATATTTT. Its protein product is CAWSGLFPGSGNTIYF.

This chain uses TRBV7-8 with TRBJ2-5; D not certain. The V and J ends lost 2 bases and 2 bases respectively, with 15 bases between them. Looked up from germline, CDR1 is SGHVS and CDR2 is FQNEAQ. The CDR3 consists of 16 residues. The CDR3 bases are TGTGCCAGCAGCTTAATAGGTGTAGTGGCTCAAGAGACCCAGTACTTC. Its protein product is CASSLIGVVAQETQYF. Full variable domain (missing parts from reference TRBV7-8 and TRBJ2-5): GAGVSQSPRYKVAKRGQDVALRCDPISGHVSLFWYQQALGQGPEFLTYFQNEAQLDKSGLPSDRFFAERPEGSVSTLKIQRTQQEDSAVYLCASSLIGVVAQETQYFGPGTRLLVL.

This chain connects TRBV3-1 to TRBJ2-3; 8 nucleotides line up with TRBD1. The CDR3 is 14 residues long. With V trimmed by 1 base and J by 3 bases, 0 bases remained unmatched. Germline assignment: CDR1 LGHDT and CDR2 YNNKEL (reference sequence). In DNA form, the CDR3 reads TGTGCCAGCAGCCAAGGGACAGGGACAGATACGCAGTATTTT. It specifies CASSQGTGTDTQYF.